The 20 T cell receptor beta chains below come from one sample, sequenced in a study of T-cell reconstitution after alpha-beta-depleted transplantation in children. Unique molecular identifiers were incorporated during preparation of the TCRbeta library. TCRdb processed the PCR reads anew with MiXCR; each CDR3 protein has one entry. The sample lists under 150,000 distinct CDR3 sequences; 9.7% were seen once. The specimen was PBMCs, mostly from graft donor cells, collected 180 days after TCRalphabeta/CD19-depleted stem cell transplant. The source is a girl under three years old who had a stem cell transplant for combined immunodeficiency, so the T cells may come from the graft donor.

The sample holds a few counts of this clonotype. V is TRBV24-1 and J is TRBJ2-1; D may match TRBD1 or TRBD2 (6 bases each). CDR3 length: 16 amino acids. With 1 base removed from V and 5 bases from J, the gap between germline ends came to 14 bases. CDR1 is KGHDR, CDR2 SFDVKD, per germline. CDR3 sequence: CATSDFTRGRNNEQFF. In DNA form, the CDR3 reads TGTGCCACCAGTGATTTTACCCGGGGGCGAAACAATGAGCAGTTCTTC.

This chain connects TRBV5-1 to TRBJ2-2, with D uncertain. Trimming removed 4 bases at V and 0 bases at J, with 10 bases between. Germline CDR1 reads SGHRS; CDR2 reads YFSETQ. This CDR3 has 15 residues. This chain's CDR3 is CASSQDGSNTGELFF. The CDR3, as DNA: TGCGCCAGCAGCCAGGACGGTTCGAACACCGGGGAGCTGTTTTTT. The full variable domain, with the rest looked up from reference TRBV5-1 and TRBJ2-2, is KAGVTQTPRYLIKTRGQQVTLSCSPISGHRSVSWYQQTPGQGLQFLFEYFSETQRNKGNFPGRFSGRQFSNSRSEMNVSTLELGDSALYLCASSQDGSNTGELFFGEGSRLTVL.

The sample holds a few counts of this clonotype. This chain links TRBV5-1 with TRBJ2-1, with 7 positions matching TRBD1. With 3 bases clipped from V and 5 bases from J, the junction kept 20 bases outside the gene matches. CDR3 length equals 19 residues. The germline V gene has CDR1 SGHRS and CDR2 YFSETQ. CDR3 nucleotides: TGCGCCAGCAGCTGGTACAGGGGCGGGCTAGCCCTACTTCACAATGAGCAGTTCTTC. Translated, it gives CASSWYRGGLALLHNEQFF.

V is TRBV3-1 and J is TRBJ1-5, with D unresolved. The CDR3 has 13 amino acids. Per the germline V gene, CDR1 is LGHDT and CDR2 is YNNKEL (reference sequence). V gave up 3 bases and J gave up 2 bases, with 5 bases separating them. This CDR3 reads CASSQGGNQPQHF. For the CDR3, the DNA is TGTGCCAGCAGCCAGGGAGGCAATCAGCCCCAGCATTTT.

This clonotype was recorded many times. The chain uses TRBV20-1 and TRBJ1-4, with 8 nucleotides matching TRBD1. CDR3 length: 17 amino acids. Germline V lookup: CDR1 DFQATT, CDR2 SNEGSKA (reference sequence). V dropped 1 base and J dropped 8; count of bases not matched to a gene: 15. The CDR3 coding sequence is TGCAGTGCTAGAGCGTCAGGACAGGGTGATCGTTGGGAAAAACTGTTTTTT. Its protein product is CSARASGQGDRWEKLFF.

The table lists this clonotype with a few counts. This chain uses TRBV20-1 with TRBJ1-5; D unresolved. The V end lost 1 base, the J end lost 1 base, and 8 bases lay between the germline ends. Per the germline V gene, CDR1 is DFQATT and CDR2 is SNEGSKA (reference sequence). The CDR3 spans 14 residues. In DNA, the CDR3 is TGCAGTGCTAGAGTGGGTTTGAGCAATCAGCCCCAGCATTTT. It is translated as CSARVGLSNQPQHF.

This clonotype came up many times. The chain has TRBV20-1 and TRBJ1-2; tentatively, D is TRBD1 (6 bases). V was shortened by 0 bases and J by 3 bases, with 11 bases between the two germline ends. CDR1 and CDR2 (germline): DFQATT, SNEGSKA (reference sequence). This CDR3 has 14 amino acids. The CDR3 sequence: CSARDQGSHYGYTF. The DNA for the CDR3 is TGCAGTGCTAGAGACCAGGGGTCTCACTATGGCTACACCTTC.

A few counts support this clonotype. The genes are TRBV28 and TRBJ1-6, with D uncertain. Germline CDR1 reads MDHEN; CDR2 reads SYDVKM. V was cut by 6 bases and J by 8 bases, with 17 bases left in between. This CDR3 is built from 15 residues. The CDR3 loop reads CASRGHEGDHSPLHF. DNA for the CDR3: TGTGCCAGCAGAGGTCACGAGGGCGACCATTCACCCCTCCACTTT.

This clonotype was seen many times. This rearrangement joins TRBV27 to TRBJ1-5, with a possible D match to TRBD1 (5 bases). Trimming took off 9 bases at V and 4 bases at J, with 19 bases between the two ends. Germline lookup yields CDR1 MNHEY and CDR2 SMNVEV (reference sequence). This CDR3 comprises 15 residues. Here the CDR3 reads CASPTDSRFNQPQHF. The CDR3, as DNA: TGTGCCAGTCCGACAGATTCGCGATTTAATCAGCCCCAGCATTTT.

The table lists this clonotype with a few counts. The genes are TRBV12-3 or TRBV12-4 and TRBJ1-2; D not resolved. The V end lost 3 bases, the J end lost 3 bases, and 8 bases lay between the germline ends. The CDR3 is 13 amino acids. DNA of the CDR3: TGTGCCAGCAGTTTGTGGGGTTACTATGGCTACACCTTC. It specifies CASSLWGYYGYTF.

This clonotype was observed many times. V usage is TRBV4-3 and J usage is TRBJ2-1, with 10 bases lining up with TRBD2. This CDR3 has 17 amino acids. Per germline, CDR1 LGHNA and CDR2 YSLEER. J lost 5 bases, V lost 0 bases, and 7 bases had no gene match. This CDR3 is CASSQDSPGTSDNEQFF. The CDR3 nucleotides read TGCGCCAGCAGCCAAGATTCCCCCGGGACTAGCGACAATGAGCAGTTCTTC.

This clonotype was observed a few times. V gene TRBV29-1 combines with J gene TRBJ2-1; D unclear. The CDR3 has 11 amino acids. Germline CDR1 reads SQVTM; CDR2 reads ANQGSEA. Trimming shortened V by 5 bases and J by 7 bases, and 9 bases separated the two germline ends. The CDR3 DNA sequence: TGCAGCGTTATGTCTAAAAATGAGCAGTTCTTC. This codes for CSVMSKNEQFF.

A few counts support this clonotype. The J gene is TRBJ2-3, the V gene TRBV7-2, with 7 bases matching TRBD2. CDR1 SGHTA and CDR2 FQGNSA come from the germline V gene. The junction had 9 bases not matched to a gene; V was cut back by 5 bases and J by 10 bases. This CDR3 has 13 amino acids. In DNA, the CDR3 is TGTGCCAGCAGCCCAAGGACTAGACCTCCGCAGTATTTT. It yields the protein CASSPRTRPPQYF.

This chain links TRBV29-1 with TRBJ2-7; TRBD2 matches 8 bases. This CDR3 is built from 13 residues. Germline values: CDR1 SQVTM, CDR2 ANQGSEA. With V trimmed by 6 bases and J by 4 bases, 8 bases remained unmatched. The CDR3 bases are TGCAGCGTAAGCTTACTAGCGGAATACGAGCAGTACTTC. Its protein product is CSVSLLAEYEQYF.

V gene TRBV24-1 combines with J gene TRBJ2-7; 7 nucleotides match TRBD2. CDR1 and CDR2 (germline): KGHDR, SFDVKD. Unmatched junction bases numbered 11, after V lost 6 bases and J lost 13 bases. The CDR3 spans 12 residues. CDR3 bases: TGTGCCACCAGTCCGGGAGGTGAAAGGCTCTACTTC. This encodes CATSPGGERLYF.

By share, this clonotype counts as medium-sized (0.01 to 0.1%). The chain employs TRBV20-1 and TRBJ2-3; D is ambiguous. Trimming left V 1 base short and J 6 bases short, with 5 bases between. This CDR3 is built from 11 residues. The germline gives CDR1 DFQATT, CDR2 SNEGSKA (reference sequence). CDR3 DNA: TGCAGTGCTAGAGGGATGGATACGCAGTATTTT. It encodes CSARGMDTQYF.

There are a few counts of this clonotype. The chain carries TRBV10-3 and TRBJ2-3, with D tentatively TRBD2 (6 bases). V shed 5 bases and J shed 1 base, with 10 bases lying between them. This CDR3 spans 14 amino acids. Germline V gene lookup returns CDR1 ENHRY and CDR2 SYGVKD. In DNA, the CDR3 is TGTGCCATCAGTCCGGGACTCCGCACAGATACGCAGTATTTT. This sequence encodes CAISPGLRTDTQYF.

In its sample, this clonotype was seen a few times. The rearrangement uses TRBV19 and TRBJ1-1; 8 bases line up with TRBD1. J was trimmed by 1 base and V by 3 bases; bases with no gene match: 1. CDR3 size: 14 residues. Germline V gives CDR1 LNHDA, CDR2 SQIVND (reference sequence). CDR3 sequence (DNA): TGTGCCAGTAGTATGCAGGGGGCGAACACTGAAGCTTTCTTT. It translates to CASSMQGANTEAFF.

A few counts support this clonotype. The CDR3 here is CSVEEYRLNTEAFF. As DNA, the CDR3 is TGCAGCGTTGAAGAGTACAGGTTGAACACTGAAGCTTTCTTT. J is TRBJ1-1 and V is TRBV29-1; D possibly corresponds to TRBD1 (5 bases). Between the trimmed V and J ends, which lost 0 bases and 0 bases, there was a span of 8 bases. This CDR3 region has 14 residues. Germline lookup yields CDR1 SQVTM and CDR2 ANQGSEA.

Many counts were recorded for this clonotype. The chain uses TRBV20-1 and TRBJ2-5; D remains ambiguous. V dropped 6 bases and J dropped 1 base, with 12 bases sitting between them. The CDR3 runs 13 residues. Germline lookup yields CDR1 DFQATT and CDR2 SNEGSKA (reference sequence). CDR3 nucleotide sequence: TGCAGTGCGGGAAGGAACTTCCAAGAGACCCAGTACTTC. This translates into CSAGRNFQETQYF.